These 30 T cell receptor beta chains originate from one sample sequenced in a study of shared clonotypes between healthy human individuals. TCRdb's copy holds only in-frame clones and misses some; the assay was immunoSEQ multiplex PCR. The table records 2 million to 3 million clones, over 85% of them present only once. The sample taken for sequencing was naive CD4+ T cells from PBMCs. Stated subset: CD45RA+ positively selected. These receptors all come from a man between 18 and 29 years old in good health. Some clones in this sample may be carry-over from other donors' samples.

This sequence joins TRBV11-2 and TRBJ1-3, with TRBD1 as a possible D gene (6 bases). Germline CDR1 SGHAT, CDR2 FQNNGV. This CDR3 has 18 residues. V lost 5 bases and J 1 base, leaving 21 bases between the germline ends. Here the CDR3 DNA reads TGTGCCAGCAGCCAGAATCGCATCGGGGGGCATTCTGGAAACACCATATATTTT. This codes for CASSQNRIGGHSGNTIYF.

The chain is built from TRBV6-4 and TRBJ2-2; TRBD2 might be the D (5 bases). V was clipped by 5 bases and J by 7 bases, with 14 bases between them. This CDR3 has 14 amino acids. Germline V lookup: CDR1 MRHNA, CDR2 SNTAGT. CDR3 protein: CASSTEVGYGELFF. The CDR3 DNA follows: TGTGCCAGCAGTACGGAGGTCGGATACGGGGAGCTGTTTTTT.

This CDR3 is CASSGLAQETQYF. DNA for the CDR3: TGTGCCAGCAGCGGACTAGCCCAAGAGACCCAGTACTTC. The V and J genes are TRBV9 and TRBJ2-5, with TRBD2 identical over 7 bases. The V gene end was trimmed by 3 bases and the J gene end by 1 base; junction bases not matched to a gene: 0. Germline V gene data show CDR1 as SGDLS and CDR2 as YYNGEE. The CDR3 runs to 13 residues. The whole variable domain, remainder taken from reference TRBV9 and TRBJ2-5, is DSGVTQTPKHLITATGQRVTLRCSPRSGDLSVYWYQQSLDQGLQFLIQYYNGEERAKGNILERFSAQQFPDLHSELNLSSLELGDSALYFCASSGLAQETQYFGPGTRLLVL.

The chain links TRBV19 to TRBJ2-7; D could derive from TRBD1 or TRBD2 (5 bases each). V lost 5 bases and J 3 bases, leaving 14 bases between the germline ends. The CDR3 length is 14 residues. Germline CDR1 and CDR2: LNHDA and SQIVND (reference sequence). The CDR3 coding sequence is TGTGCCAGTAGTCCTCGGGACGGCTACTACGAGCAGTACTTC. This gives the protein CASSPRDGYYEQYF. The full variable domain, with the rest looked up from reference TRBV19 and TRBJ2-7, is DGGITQSPKYLFRKEGQNVTLSCEQNLNHDAMYWYRQDPGQGLRLIYYSQIVNDFQKGDIAEGYSVSREKKESFPLTVTSAQKNPTAFYLCASSPRDGYYEQYFGPGTRLTVT.

The rearrangement joins TRBV6-4 to TRBJ1-2, with no clear D. Germline V lookup: CDR1 MRHNA, CDR2 SNTAGT. V lost 7 bases, J lost 3 bases, and 9 bases lay in between. The CDR3 runs 12 residues. The CDR3 loop reads CASIGQYYGYTF. CDR3 coding DNA: TGTGCCAGCATCGGCCAGTACTATGGCTACACCTTC.

The gene calls are TRBV5-1 and TRBJ2-1; TRBD1 might be the D (5 bases). The CDR3 has 13 amino acids. The ends were cut back, 1 base at V and 10 bases at J, with 12 bases in the middle. CDR1 SGHRS and CDR2 YFSETQ come from the germline V gene. The CDR3: CASSLTGTREQFF. CDR3 nucleotide sequence: TGCGCCAGCAGCTTGACAGGCACTCGGGAGCAGTTCTTC. The full variable domain, with the rest looked up from reference TRBV5-1 and TRBJ2-1, is KAGVTQTPRYLIKTRGQQVTLSCSPISGHRSVSWYQQTPGQGLQFLFEYFSETQRNKGNFPGRFSGRQFSNSRSEMNVSTLELGDSALYLCASSLTGTREQFFGPGTRLTVL.

The chain links TRBV7-9 to TRBJ2-2; D is ambiguous. The CDR3 spans 14 residues. The germline gives CDR1 SEHNR, CDR2 FQNEAQ (reference sequence). V lost 5 bases, J lost 0 bases, and 7 bases lay in between. For the CDR3, the DNA is TGTGCCAGCAGCCCCTTATCGAACACCGGGGAGCTGTTTTTT. This codes for CASSPLSNTGELFF.

For this clone: This sample also contains other DNA sequences that code for the same CDR3. The genes are TRBV5-1 and TRBJ2-6; D is undetermined. The CDR3 consists of 16 residues. The germline V gene encodes CDR1 SGHRS and CDR2 YFSETQ. Trimming left V 0 bases short and J 0 bases short, with 7 bases between. The CDR3 region is CASSLGQSSGANVLTF. The CDR3 region has the DNA TGCGCCAGCAGCTTGGGACAAAGCTCTGGGGCCAACGTCCTGACTTTC.

CDR3 DNA sequence: TGTGCCAGCTCACCCACCCAGGAGTTAGCCTACGAGCAGTACTTC. This translates into CASSPTQELAYEQYF. The chain is built from TRBV18 and TRBJ2-7; D uncertain. Per the germline V gene, CDR1 is KGHSH and CDR2 is LQKENI. V lost 3 bases to trimming and J lost 2 bases, with 14 bases between them. This CDR3 is built from 15 residues.

This chain uses TRBV19 with TRBJ1-2, with 7 bases aligning to TRBD1. The CDR3 is made up of 13 amino acids. The trim removed 9 bases at V and 8 bases at J, leaving 12 bases unmatched. CDR1 is LNHDA, CDR2 SQIVND, per germline (reference sequence). The CDR3 DNA reads as TGTGCCAGCAGAGGACAGGCGAGGTGGGGCTACACCTTC. It yields the protein CASRGQARWGYTF.

This clone has a single count. This chain joins TRBV5-1 and TRBJ2-7; 8 nucleotides match TRBD2. The CDR3 contains 14 residues. Per germline, CDR1 SGHRS and CDR2 YFSETQ. The trim removed 0 bases at V and 4 bases at J, leaving 3 bases unmatched. The CDR3 DNA reads TGCGCCAGCAGCTTGGGACTAGCGTTATACGAGCAGTACTTC. As protein: CASSLGLALYEQYF.

This clone was counted a few times. The CDR3 coding sequence is TGTGCCATCAGTAAAGGACAGGGGGGCAATCAGCCCCAGCATTTT. Translated: CAISKGQGGNQPQHF. The chain is built from TRBV10-3 and TRBJ1-5; 10 nucleotides match TRBD1. Trimming removed 5 bases from V and 2 bases from J; junction bases left unmatched: 3. The CDR3 has 15 residues. Germline loops: CDR1 ENHRY, CDR2 SYGVKD.

Of note for this clone: Other DNA variants within this sample encode the same CDR3. The rearrangement uses TRBV5-1 and TRBJ1-1; D gene unclear. CDR3 length equals 14 residues. The V and J ends lost 1 base and 2 bases respectively, with 9 bases between them. The germline CDR1 and CDR2 sequences are SGHRS and YFSETQ. This chain's CDR3 is CASSLRPPNTEAFF. The CDR3 bases are TGCGCCAGCAGCTTGCGGCCACCAAACACTGAAGCTTTCTTT.

The chain has TRBV5-1 and TRBJ2-7; D call uncertain. This CDR3 comprises 15 residues. Trimming cost V 8 bases and J 3 bases, with 21 bases left between them. CDR1 is SGHRS, CDR2 YFSETQ, per germline. The CDR3 protein is CASTPVDPTDYEQYF. DNA for the CDR3: TGCGCCAGTACACCCGTCGACCCAACCGACTACGAGCAGTACTTC.

The V and J genes are TRBV28 and TRBJ1-5, with D perhaps TRBD1 (5 bases). CDR3 length: 16 amino acids. The germline CDR1 and CDR2 sequences are MDHEN and SYDVKM. Trimming stripped 2 bases from V and 9 bases from J, with 20 bases between. The chain's CDR3 is CASSLIGKGPGGPQHF. Here the CDR3 DNA reads TGTGCCAGCAGTTTAATTGGGAAAGGCCCTGGGGGGCCCCAGCATTTT.

This clone came up a few times. The chain joins TRBV5-1 to TRBJ1-1, with 7 bases lining up with TRBD1. The CDR3 runs 14 residues. Germline V gives CDR1 SGHRS, CDR2 YFSETQ. V lost 2 bases to trimming and J lost 7 bases; unmatched junction nucleotides: 8. DNA of the CDR3: TGCGCCAGCAGCTTCGGGACAGATCGTGGTGAAGCTTTCTTT. This sequence encodes CASSFGTDRGEAFF.

V usage is TRBV5-4 and J usage is TRBJ2-7; TRBD1 agrees at 8 bases. V gave up 2 bases and J gave up 2 bases; unmatched junction bases: 6. Germline CDR1 SGHNT, CDR2 YYREEE (reference sequence). This CDR3 is built from 15 residues. CDR3 sequence: CASSFGTGQTYEQYF. As DNA, the CDR3 is TGTGCCAGCAGCTTCGGGACAGGCCAAACCTACGAGCAGTACTTC.

V and J are TRBV11-2 and TRBJ1-3; D is perhaps TRBD1 (6 bases). Trimming left V 5 bases short and J 3 bases short, with 20 bases between. The CDR3 loop spans 17 amino acids. Germline V gives CDR1 SGHAT, CDR2 FQNNGV. The CDR3 sequence is CASSLKRTATIGNTIYF. The CDR3 DNA reads as TGTGCCAGCAGCCTCAAAAGGACAGCGACCATTGGAAACACCATATATTTT.

The chain is built from TRBV12-2 and TRBJ1-5; TRBD1 is the table's D call, not checked against the DNA. TRBV12-2 is classified as a pseudogene. This CDR3 contains 22 residues. The CDR3 DNA reads as TGTGCAAGTCGCCCCCAGGTTATCGGACAGGGGGATTTCGGTTATAGCAATCAGCCCCAGCATTTT. It yields the protein CASRPQVIGQGDFGYSNQPQHF.

This chain links TRBV12-5 with TRBJ1-1; D remains unclear. The CDR3 totals 16 residues. Per germline, CDR1 LGHNT and CDR2 FRNRAP. V was pared by 3 bases and J by 4 bases, with 18 bases between. The CDR3 reads CASGLGSVGHGTEAFF. DNA of the CDR3: TGTGCTAGTGGTTTAGGGAGCGTAGGTCACGGCACTGAAGCTTTCTTT.

The chain joins TRBV30 to TRBJ1-2, with D perhaps matching TRBD1 (5 bases). This CDR3 has 15 residues. V lost 0 bases and J 1 base, leaving 12 bases between the germline ends. Germline CDR1 is GTSNPN and CDR2 is SVGIG (reference sequence). The CDR3: CAWSVLGRVNYGYTF. In DNA form, the CDR3 reads TGTGCCTGGAGTGTATTGGGCAGGGTTAACTATGGCTACACCTTC.

The chain couples TRBV7-9 to TRBJ1-1; no firm D call. This CDR3 contains 16 residues. V dropped 1 base and J dropped 3 bases, with 15 bases sitting between them. The germline CDR1 and CDR2 sequences are SEHNR and FQNEAQ (reference sequence). CDR3 region: CASSLGRVASDTEAFF. Written as DNA, the CDR3 is TGTGCCAGCAGCTTAGGTCGGGTCGCGTCGGACACTGAAGCTTTCTTT. The entire variable domain, with the rest obtained from reference TRBV7-9 and TRBJ1-1, is as follows: DTGVSQNPRHKITKRGQNVTFRCDPISEHNRLYWYRQTLGQGPEFLTYFQNEAQLEKSRLLSDRFSAERPKGSFSTLEIQRTEQGDSAMYLCASSLGRVASDTEAFFGQGTRLTVV.

This clone was seen more than once but under ten times. CDR3 residues: CASSDRGPGTEAFF. The CDR3 bases are TGTGCCAGCAGTGACAGGGGTCCGGGCACTGAAGCTTTCTTT. The chain combines TRBV6-1 with TRBJ1-1, with D possibly matching TRBD1 (6 bases). The germline V and J ends were trimmed by 3 bases and 4 bases, with 12 bases remaining between them. This CDR3 is built from 14 residues. Germline CDR1 reads MNHNS; CDR2 reads SASEGT.

This chain connects TRBV7-8 to TRBJ1-2, with no clear D. The CDR3 spans 14 residues. Per the germline V gene, CDR1 is SGHVS and CDR2 is FQNEAQ. The germline V and J ends were trimmed by 4 bases and 1 base, with 10 bases remaining between them. The CDR3 DNA follows: TGTGCCAGCAGCTCGGATGGGGTTAACTATGGCTACACCTTC. This encodes CASSSDGVNYGYTF.

This rearrangement joins TRBV10-3 to TRBJ2-7; D tentatively fits TRBD1 or TRBD2 (6 bases each). The V end lost 7 bases, the J end lost 3 bases, and 13 bases lay between the germline ends. Looked up from germline, CDR1 is ENHRY and CDR2 is SYGVKD. This CDR3 spans 13 amino acids. The CDR3 is CAINGGGDYEQYF. The CDR3 coding sequence is TGTGCCATCAACGGAGGGGGAGACTACGAGCAGTACTTC.

This chain links TRBV29-1 with TRBJ2-3; TRBD1 is a possible D gene (5 bases). The germline V and J ends were trimmed by 5 bases and 0 bases, with 12 bases remaining between them. The length of the CDR3 is 14 residues. Germline lookup yields CDR1 SQVTM and CDR2 ANQGSEA. The CDR3 spells CSVRYRPSTDTQYF. DNA for the CDR3: TGCAGCGTTCGCTACAGGCCTAGCACAGATACGCAGTATTTT.

The chain employs TRBV27 and TRBJ1-2; D uncertain. V shed 0 bases and J shed 1 base, with 6 bases lying between them. The CDR3 extends over 14 amino acids. Germline-derived CDR1 and CDR2 are MNHEY and SMNVEV (reference sequence). The CDR3 region is CASSLSPFNYGYTF. CDR3 sequence (DNA): TGTGCCAGCAGTTTATCCCCATTTAACTATGGCTACACCTTC.

The rearrangement links TRBV28 to TRBJ1-3; no reliable D call. Germline V gives CDR1 MDHEN, CDR2 SYDVKM. V lost 2 bases and J lost 0, with 8 bases in between. This CDR3 region has 15 residues. In nucleotides, the CDR3 is TGTGCCAGCAGTTTACGGCGGTACTCTGGAAACACCATATATTTT. Translating it yields CASSLRRYSGNTIYF.

The chain joins TRBV9 to TRBJ2-5; D not certain. The V and J ends lost 0 bases and 1 base respectively, with 13 bases between them. The germline gives CDR1 SGDLS, CDR2 YYNGEE. The CDR3 runs 16 residues. The CDR3: CASSVGRQSSQETQYF. DNA for the CDR3: TGTGCCAGCAGCGTAGGTCGGCAGAGTAGCCAAGAGACCCAGTACTTC.

This chain uses TRBV2 with TRBJ2-2, with D hard to call. The V and J ends lost 7 bases and 6 bases respectively, with 6 bases between them. The CDR3 is made up of 11 amino acids. The germline V gene encodes CDR1 SNHLY and CDR2 FYNNEI. The CDR3 nucleotides read TGTGCCAGCACCGACCCCGGGGAGCTGTTTTTT. Its protein product is CASTDPGELFF.